The entry below gives a single T cell receptor beta chain sequence along with its context. Its antigen is currently unknown. TCRdb re-called the reads with MiXCR, one entry per CDR3 protein. Altogether around 450,000 distinct CDR3 sequences are present, around 32% being singletons, with the ten largest covering approximately 13%. This sample was included in a study of T cell repertoires in cytomegalovirus infection. For the study at large: Indications of both CMV infection and matching HLA type were provided by public TCR beta signatures.

Study results and limitations: In two of eight donors, the top clonotype was HLA-C-restricted CMV-specific. Accumulated public TCR beta family frequency recognized individuals carrying CMV together with the relevant HLA.

Germline loops: CDR1 LNHDA, CDR2 SQIVND (reference sequence). V trimming: 2 bases; J trimming: 6 bases; junction bases outside the gene matches: 4. CDR3 length: 15 residues. The chain carries TRBV19 and TRBJ1-2; 12 bases are shared with TRBD1. The clonotype comes from a human donor in good health (CMV status not recorded). Some clones in this sample may be carry-over from other donors' samples. The sequencing input was PBMCs. This CDR3 is CASSIWDRGRDGYTF. The CDR3 DNA is TGTGCCAGTAGTATATGGGACAGGGGGCGCGATGGCTACACCTTC. Based on the CDR3 plus reference TRBV19 and TRBJ1-2, the full variable domain is DGGITQSPKYLFRKEGQNVTLSCEQNLNHDAMYWYRQDPGQGLRLIYYSQIVNDFQKGDIAEGYSVSREKKESFPLTVTSAQKNPTAFYLCASSIWDRGRDGYTFGSGTRLTVV.